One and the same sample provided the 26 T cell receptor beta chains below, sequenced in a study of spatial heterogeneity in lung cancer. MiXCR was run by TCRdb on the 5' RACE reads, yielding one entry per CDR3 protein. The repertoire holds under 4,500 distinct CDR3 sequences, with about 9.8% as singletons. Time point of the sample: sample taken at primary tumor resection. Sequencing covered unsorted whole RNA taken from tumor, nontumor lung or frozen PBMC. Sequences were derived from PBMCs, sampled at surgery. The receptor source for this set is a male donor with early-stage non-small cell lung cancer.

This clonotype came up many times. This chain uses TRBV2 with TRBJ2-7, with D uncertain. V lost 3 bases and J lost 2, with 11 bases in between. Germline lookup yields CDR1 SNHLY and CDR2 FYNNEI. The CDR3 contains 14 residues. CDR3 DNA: TGTGCCAGCAGTGAGGGGTTTTGGGCCTACGAGCAGTACTTC. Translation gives CASSEGFWAYEQYF.

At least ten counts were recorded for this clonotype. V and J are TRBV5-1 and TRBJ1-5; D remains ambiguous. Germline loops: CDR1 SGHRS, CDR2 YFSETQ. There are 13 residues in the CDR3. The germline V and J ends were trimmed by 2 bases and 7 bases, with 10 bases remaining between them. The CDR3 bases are TGCGCCAGCAGCTTTGCCTCGGACCAGCCCCAGCATTTT. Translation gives CASSFASDQPQHF.

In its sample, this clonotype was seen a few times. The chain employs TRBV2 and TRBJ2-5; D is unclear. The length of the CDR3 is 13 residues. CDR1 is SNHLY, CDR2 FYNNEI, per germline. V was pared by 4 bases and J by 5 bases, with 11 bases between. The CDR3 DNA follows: TGTGCCAGCAGTGTGGGCCCAGAGGAGACCCAGTACTTC. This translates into CASSVGPEETQYF.

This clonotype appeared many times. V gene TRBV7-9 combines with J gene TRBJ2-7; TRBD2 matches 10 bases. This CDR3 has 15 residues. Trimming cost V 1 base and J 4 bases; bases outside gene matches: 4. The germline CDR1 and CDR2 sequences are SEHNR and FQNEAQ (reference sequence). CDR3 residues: CASSLERGGSYEQYF. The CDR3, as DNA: TGTGCCAGCAGCTTAGAGCGGGGGGGCTCTTACGAGCAGTACTTC. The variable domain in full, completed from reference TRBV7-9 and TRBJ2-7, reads DTGVSQNPRHKITKRGQNVTFRCDPISEHNRLYWYRQTLGQGPEFLTYFQNEAQLEKSRLLSDRFSAERPKGSFSTLEIQRTEQGDSAMYLCASSLERGGSYEQYFGPGTRLTVT.

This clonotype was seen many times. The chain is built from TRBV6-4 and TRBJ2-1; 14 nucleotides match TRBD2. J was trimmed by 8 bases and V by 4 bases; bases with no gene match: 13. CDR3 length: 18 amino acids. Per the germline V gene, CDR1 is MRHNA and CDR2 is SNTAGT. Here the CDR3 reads CASSVFYAGTSGGYEQFF. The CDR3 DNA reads TGTGCCAGCAGTGTTTTCTACGCCGGGACTAGCGGGGGTTATGAGCAGTTCTTC.

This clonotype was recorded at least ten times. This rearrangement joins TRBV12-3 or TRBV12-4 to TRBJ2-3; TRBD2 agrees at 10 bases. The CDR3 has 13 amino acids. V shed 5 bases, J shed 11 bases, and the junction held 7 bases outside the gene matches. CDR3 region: CASSEGLAVQQYF. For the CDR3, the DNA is TGTGCCAGCAGTGAAGGACTAGCGGTCCAGCAGTATTTT.

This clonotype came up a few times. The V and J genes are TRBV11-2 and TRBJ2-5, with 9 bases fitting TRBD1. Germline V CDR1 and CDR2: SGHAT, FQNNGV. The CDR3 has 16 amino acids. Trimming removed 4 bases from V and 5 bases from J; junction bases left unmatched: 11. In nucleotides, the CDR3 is TGTGCCAGCAGCTCCGGGCCGGGACAGGGAAGGGAGACCCAGTACTTC. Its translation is CASSSGPGQGRETQYF.

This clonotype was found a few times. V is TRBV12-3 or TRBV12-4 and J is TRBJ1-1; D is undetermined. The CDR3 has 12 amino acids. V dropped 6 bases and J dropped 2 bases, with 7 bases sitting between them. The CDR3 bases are TGTGCCAGCAGGTATTCTAACACTGAAGCTTTCTTT. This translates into CASRYSNTEAFF.

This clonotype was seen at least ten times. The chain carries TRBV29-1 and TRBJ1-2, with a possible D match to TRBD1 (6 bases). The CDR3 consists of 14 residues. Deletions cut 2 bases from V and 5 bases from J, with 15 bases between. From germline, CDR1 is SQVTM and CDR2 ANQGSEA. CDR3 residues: CSVERQGSGYGYTF. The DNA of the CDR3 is TGCAGCGTTGAACGGCAGGGGAGCGGGTATGGCTACACCTTC.

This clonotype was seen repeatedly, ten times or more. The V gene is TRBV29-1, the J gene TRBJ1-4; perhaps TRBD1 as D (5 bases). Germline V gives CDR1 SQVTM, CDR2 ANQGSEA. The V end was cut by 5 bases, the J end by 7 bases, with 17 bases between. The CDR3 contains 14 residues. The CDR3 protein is CSVSDEGHVEKLFF. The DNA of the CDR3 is TGCAGCGTTTCCGACGAGGGGCACGTTGAAAAACTGTTTTTT.

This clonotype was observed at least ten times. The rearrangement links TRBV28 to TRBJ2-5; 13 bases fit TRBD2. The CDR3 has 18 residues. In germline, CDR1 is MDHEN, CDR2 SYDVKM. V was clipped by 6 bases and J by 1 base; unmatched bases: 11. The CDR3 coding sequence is TGTGCCAGCAGGGGTTTGAGACTAGCGGGGGGAACCCAAGAGACCCAGTACTTC. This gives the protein CASRGLRLAGGTQETQYF.

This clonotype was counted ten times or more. Written as DNA, the CDR3 is TGTGCCAGCAGCTTTAGAGGGGACTTAGCGGGGAGAATCTACAATGAGCAGTTCTTC. Protein sequence: CASSFRGDLAGRIYNEQFF. V and J are TRBV7-2 and TRBJ2-1; 8 bases are a match to TRBD2. This CDR3 spans 19 amino acids. Germline loops: CDR1 SGHTA, CDR2 FQGNSA. Trimming at V came to 3 bases and at J to 3 bases, leaving 16 bases not matched to a gene.

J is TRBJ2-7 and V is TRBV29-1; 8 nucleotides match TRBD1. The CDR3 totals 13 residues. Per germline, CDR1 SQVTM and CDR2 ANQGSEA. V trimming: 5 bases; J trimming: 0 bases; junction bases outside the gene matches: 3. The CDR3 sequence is CSVRQGSSYEQYF. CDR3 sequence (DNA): TGCAGCGTTCGACAGGGGAGCTCCTACGAGCAGTACTTC.

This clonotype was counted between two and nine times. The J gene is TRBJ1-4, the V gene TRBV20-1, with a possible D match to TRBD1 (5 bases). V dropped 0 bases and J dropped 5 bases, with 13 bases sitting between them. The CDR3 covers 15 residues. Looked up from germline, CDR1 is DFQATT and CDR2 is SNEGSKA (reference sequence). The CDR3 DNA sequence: TGCAGTGCTAGAGATGGGGGAAAACGGAATGAAAAACTGTTTTTT. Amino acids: CSARDGGKRNEKLFF.

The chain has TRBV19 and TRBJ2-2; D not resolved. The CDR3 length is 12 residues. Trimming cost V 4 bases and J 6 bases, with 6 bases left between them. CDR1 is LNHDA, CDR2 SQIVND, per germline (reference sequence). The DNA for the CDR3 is TGTGCCAGTAGTAAGGACCCCGGGGAGCTGTTTTTT. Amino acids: CASSKDPGELFF.

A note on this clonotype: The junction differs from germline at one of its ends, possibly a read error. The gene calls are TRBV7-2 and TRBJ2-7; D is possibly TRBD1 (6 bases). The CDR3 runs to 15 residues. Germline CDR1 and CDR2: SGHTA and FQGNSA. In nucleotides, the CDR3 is TGTGCCAGCAGCCCCCGCGTGGGGGACACCTACGAGCAGCACTTC. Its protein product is CASSPRVGDTYEQHF.

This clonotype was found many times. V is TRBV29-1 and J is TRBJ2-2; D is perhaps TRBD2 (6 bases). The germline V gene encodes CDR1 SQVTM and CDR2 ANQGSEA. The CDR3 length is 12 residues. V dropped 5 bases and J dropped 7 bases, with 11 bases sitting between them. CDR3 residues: CSVRGLVGELFF. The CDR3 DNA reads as TGCAGCGTTAGGGGACTGGTCGGGGAGCTGTTTTTT.

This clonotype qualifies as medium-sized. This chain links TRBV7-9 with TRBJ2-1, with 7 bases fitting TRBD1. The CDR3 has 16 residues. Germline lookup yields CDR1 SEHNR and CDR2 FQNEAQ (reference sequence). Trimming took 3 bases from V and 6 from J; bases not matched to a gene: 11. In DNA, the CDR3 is TGTGCCAGCAGCTTTTCGGGGTACAGGGGCGGCAATGAGCAGTTCTTC. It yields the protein CASSFSGYRGGNEQFF. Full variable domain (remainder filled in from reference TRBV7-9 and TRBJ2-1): DTGVSQNPRHKITKRGQNVTFRCDPISEHNRLYWYRQTLGQGPEFLTYFQNEAQLEKSRLLSDRFSAERPKGSFSTLEIQRTEQGDSAMYLCASSFSGYRGGNEQFFGPGTRLTVL.

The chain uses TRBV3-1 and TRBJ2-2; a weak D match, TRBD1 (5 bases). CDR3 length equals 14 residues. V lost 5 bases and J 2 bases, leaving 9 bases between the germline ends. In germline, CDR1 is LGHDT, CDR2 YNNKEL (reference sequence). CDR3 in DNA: TGTGCCAGCAGCTGGACACCAAACACCGGGGAGCTGTTTTTT. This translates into CASSWTPNTGELFF.

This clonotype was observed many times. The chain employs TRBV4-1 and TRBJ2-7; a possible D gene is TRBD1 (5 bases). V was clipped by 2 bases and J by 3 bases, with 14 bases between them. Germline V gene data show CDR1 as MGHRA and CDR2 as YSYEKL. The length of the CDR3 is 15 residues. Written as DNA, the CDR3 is TGCGCCAGCAGCCAAAACCAAGGGGCGGTCTACGAGCAGTACTTC. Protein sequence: CASSQNQGAVYEQYF.

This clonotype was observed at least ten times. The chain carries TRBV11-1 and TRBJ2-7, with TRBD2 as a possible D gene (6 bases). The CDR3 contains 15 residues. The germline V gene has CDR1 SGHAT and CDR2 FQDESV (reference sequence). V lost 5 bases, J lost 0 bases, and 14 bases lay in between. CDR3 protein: CASSPGLGSSYEQYF. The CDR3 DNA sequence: TGTGCCAGCAGCCCGGGACTCGGGAGCTCCTACGAGCAGTACTTC.

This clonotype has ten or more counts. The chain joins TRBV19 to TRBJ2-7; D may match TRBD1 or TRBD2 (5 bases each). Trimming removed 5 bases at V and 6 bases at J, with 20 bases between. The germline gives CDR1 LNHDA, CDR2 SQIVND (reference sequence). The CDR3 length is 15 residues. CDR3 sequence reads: CASSAPGRLVGEQYF. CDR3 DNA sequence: TGTGCCAGTAGTGCCCCGGGACGGTTGGTTGGCGAGCAGTACTTC.

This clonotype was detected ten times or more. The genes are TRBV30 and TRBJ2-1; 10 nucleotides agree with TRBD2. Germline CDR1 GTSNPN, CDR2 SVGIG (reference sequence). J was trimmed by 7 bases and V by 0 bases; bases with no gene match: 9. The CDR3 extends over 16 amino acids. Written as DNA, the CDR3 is TGTGCCTGGAGTGTACTTCGACTAGCGGGTAATAATGAGCAGTTCTTC. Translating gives CAWSVLRLAGNNEQFF.

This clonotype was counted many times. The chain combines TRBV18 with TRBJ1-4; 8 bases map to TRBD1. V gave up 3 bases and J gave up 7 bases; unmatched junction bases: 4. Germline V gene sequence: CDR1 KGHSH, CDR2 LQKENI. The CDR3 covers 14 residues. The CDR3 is CASSPQGAGEKLFF. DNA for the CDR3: TGTGCCAGCTCACCGCAGGGGGCTGGTGAAAAACTGTTTTTT.

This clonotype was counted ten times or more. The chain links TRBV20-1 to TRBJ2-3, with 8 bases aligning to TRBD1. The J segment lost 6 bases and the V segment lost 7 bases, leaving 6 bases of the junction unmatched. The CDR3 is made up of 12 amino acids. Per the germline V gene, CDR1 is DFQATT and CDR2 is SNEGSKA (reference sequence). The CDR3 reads CSGSGGADTQYF. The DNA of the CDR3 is TGCAGTGGGTCAGGGGGCGCGGATACGCAGTATTTT.

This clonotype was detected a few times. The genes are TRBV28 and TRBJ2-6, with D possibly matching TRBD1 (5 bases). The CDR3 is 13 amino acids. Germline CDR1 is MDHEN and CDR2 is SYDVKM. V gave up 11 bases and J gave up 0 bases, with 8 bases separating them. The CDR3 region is CAYRLSGANVLTF. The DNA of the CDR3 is TGTGCCTACAGGCTCTCTGGGGCCAACGTCCTGACTTTC.